One and the same sample provided the 8 T cell receptor beta chains below, sequenced in a study of cytomegalovirus exposure and HLA in healthy donors. PCR employed 60 Vbeta and 13 Jbeta primers. Repertoires were generated with immunoSEQ multiplex PCR, while TCRdb's copy carries only in-frame clones and drops some. The sample holds about 170,000 clones, 80% to 85% seen once. The sequencing input was PBMCs. The receptors come from a male donor in good health and CMV-seronegative.

The chain uses TRBV30 and TRBJ2-2; D may be TRBD1 (6 bases). CDR3 length: 13 residues. CDR1 is GTSNPN, CDR2 SVGIG, per germline (reference sequence). V was trimmed by 4 bases and J by 4 bases, leaving 10 bases between them. For the CDR3, the DNA is TGTGCCTGGAACAGGGCTTTCACCGGGGAGCTGTTTTTT. It is translated as CAWNRAFTGELFF.

This clone was observed a single time. The J gene is TRBJ1-2, the V gene TRBV5-1; TRBD1 might be the D (5 bases). Germline CDR1 is SGHRS and CDR2 is YFSETQ. The CDR3 consists of 14 residues. The V end lost 4 bases, the J end lost 4 bases, and 14 bases lay between the germline ends. In DNA form, the CDR3 reads TGCGCCAGCAGCCCCGGGGGTCGAAGCTATGGCTACACCTTC. Its protein is CASSPGGRSYGYTF. The complete variable domain, with remaining parts taken from reference TRBV5-1 and TRBJ1-2, reads KAGVTQTPRYLIKTRGQQVTLSCSPISGHRSVSWYQQTPGQGLQFLFEYFSETQRNKGNFPGRFSGRQFSNSRSEMNVSTLELGDSALYLCASSPGGRSYGYTFGSGTRLTVV.

In this sample, this clone turned up a few times. The gene calls are TRBV19 and TRBJ1-2; D is unclear. The CDR3 length is 14 residues. Germline V gene data show CDR1 as LNHDA and CDR2 as SQIVND (reference sequence). V was trimmed by 5 bases and J by 4 bases, leaving 14 bases between them. CDR3 sequence (DNA): TGTGCCAGTAGTCCCGTTTCCAGTCTCTATGGCTACACCTTC. This gives the protein CASSPVSSLYGYTF.

CDR3 bases: TGTGCCAGCAGCTTAGGGGCCGTGGGCTTGGACTATGGCTACACCTTC. This sequence encodes CASSLGAVGLDYGYTF. The rearrangement links TRBV7-8 to TRBJ1-2; D gene unclear. The CDR3 loop spans 16 amino acids. Germline V gene data show CDR1 as SGHVS and CDR2 as FQNEAQ. Trimming shortened V by 1 base and J by 3 bases, and 15 bases separated the two germline ends.

The rearrangement joins TRBV29-1 to TRBJ1-1; D uncertain. Looked up from germline, CDR1 is SQVTM and CDR2 is ANQGSEA. Trimming removed 5 bases from V and 11 bases from J, with 15 bases in between. This CDR3 comprises 11 residues. CDR3 in amino acids: CSVRGGGDAFF. In nucleotides, the CDR3 is TGCAGCGTTAGAGGAGGTGGAGACGCTTTCTTT.

This clone appeared once. This chain connects TRBV6-6 to TRBJ2-3, with D perhaps matching TRBD2 (5 bases). Germline V gene lookup returns CDR1 MNHNY and CDR2 SVGAGI (reference sequence). V gave up 11 bases and J gave up 6 bases, with 18 bases separating them. This CDR3 spans 13 amino acids. CDR3 residues: CAGSDGVHDTQYF. The CDR3 DNA reads TGTGCCGGCTCAGACGGGGTTCACGATACGCAGTATTTT.

This clone showed up just a few times. This chain joins TRBV5-1 and TRBJ1-1; 11 nucleotides match TRBD1. The CDR3 totals 15 residues. The germline gives CDR1 SGHRS, CDR2 YFSETQ. V shed 3 bases, J shed 4 bases, and the junction held 5 bases outside the gene matches. CDR3 residues: CASSWGTGGTTEAFF. The CDR3 nucleotides read TGCGCCAGCAGCTGGGGGACAGGGGGGACCACTGAAGCTTTCTTT.

The rearrangement links TRBV5-5 to TRBJ2-7; possible D gene TRBD2, 6 bases. Germline V gene lookup returns CDR1 SGHKS and CDR2 YYEKEE (reference sequence). Trimming took 1 base from V and 6 from J, leaving 14 bases between them. The CDR3 has 14 amino acids. The CDR3 sequence: CASSLLSTAGEQYF. The CDR3 DNA sequence: TGTGCCAGCAGCTTGCTTTCGACAGCGGGCGAGCAGTACTTC.